This T cell receptor beta chain was captured in a study of cytomegalovirus exposure and HLA in healthy donors. Study-level points and caveats: TCR beta chain V- and J-gene trimming was linked, in a later analysis, to a missense variant in DCLRE1C.

Healthy donors of bone marrow made up the group. On this clone itself: Its cognate antigen is unknown.

The CDR3 contains 13 residues. Germline CDR1 reads KGHSH; CDR2 reads LQKENI. Trimming pared 2 bases from V and 5 bases from J, leaving 9 bases between. Researchers ran the PCR with 60 Vbeta and 13 Jbeta primers. Libraries were prepared by immunoSEQ multiplex PCR; TCRdb keeps only in-frame clonotypes and omits some of them. This sample carries about 200,000 clones, about 83% of them seen once, and the ten largest clones take 1.5% to 2%. The chain couples TRBV18 to TRBJ2-5; D call uncertain. This TCR derives from a middle-aged man in good health and CMV-seropositive. Sequenced sample: PBMCs. CDR3 DNA: TGTGCCAGCTCACCATCGTTATTTGAGACCCAGTACTTC. Protein: CASSPSLFETQYF.